Following are 22 T cell receptor beta chains from one sample sequenced in a study of T cell responses to AZD1222 COVID-19 vaccine. The method was immunoSEQ multiplex PCR; TCRdb's version includes in-frame clones alone and lacks a portion of them. The table shows about 60,000 clones, with about 86% occurring only once. The sample here was peripheral blood, taken on day 0 of AZD1222 vaccination. The origin of the receptors is an adult in good health.

The chain couples TRBV24-1 to TRBJ2-5, with TRBD1 matching over 7 bases. The CDR3 sequence is 15 residues long. Germline V gene data show CDR1 as KGHDR and CDR2 as SFDVKD. V was clipped by 3 bases and J by 5 bases; unmatched bases: 8. CDR3: CATSDPIAGGETQYF. CDR3 DNA sequence: TGTGCCACCAGTGATCCCATCGCAGGGGGTGAGACCCAGTACTTC.

The genes are TRBV27 and TRBJ2-3; no clear D. V was shortened by 3 bases and J by 3 bases, with 7 bases between the two germline ends. Germline CDR1 reads MNHEY; CDR2 reads SMNVEV (reference sequence). This CDR3 region has 13 residues. The chain's CDR3 is CASSLTGTDTQYF. For the CDR3, the DNA is TGTGCCAGCAGTTTGACCGGGACAGATACGCAGTATTTT.

V gene TRBV4-1 combines with J gene TRBJ1-1, with 9 bases that match TRBD1. The CDR3 runs to 17 residues. Germline V gene sequence: CDR1 MGHRA, CDR2 YSYEKL. The trim removed 1 base at V and 2 bases at J, leaving 8 bases unmatched. The CDR3 DNA reads as TGCGCCAGCAGCCAAGTCCCCGGGACAGGGCCCAACACTGAAGCTTTCTTT. This codes for CASSQVPGTGPNTEAFF.

The chain uses TRBV6-6 and TRBJ1-2; 12 bases align to TRBD1. CDR3 size: 15 residues. The ends lost 4 bases at V and 8 bases at J; junction bases unmatched: 8. In germline, CDR1 is MNHNY, CDR2 SVGAGI (reference sequence). The CDR3 nucleotides read TGTGCCAGCAGTTCGCCCCGGGACAGGGGGCGAGGCTACACCTTC. Translation: CASSSPRDRGRGYTF.

This chain connects TRBV29-1 to TRBJ1-4; TRBD1 aligns across 8 bases. The CDR3 loop spans 14 amino acids. Per the germline V gene, CDR1 is SQVTM and CDR2 is ANQGSEA. V was clipped by 0 bases and J by 6 bases; unmatched bases: 3. CDR3 protein: CSVEDPGGYEKLFF. The CDR3 DNA is TGCAGCGTTGAAGATCCAGGGGGCTATGAAAAACTGTTTTTT.

The chain is built from TRBV7-8 and TRBJ2-5; no reliable D call. The V gene's germline CDR1 is SGHVS and CDR2 FQNEAQ. The CDR3 is made up of 14 amino acids. The V end lost 3 bases, the J end lost 7 bases, and 15 bases lay between the germline ends. CDR3 protein: CASSLGEPVGTQYF. The CDR3 bases are TGTGCCAGCAGCTTGGGTGAGCCGGTGGGGACCCAGTACTTC.

This chain links TRBV5-1 with TRBJ1-5; 8 bases align to TRBD1. V lost 1 base to trimming and J lost 7 bases; unmatched junction nucleotides: 13. CDR1 is SGHRS and CDR2 is YFSETQ in the germline V gene. The CDR3 sequence is 17 residues long. The CDR3, as DNA: TGCGCCAGCAGCTTGTGGGGCGCGGACAGGGTAAACCAGCCCCAGCATTTT. Translated, it gives CASSLWGADRVNQPQHF.

The chain carries TRBV7-2 and TRBJ1-2; D not resolved. Germline CDR1 reads SGHTA; CDR2 reads FQGNSA. The germline V and J ends were trimmed by 5 bases and 4 bases, with 14 bases remaining between them. The CDR3 sequence is 14 residues long. In DNA, the CDR3 is TGTGCCAGCAGCCTCTATGGGTCGGGCTATGGCTACACCTTC. This translates into CASSLYGSGYGYTF. The whole variable domain, remainder taken from reference TRBV7-2 and TRBJ1-2, is GAGVSQSPSNKVTEKGKDVELRCDPISGHTALYWYRQSLGQGLEFLIYFQGNSAPDKSGLPSDRFSAERTGGSVSTLTIQRTQQEDSAVYLCASSLYGSGYGYTFGSGTRLTVV.

V usage is TRBV30 and J usage is TRBJ1-5; TRBD1 agrees at 9 bases. Germline lookup yields CDR1 GTSNPN and CDR2 SVGIG (reference sequence). V dropped 4 bases and J dropped 5; count of bases not matched to a gene: 9. The CDR3 is 15 residues long. CDR3 nucleotide sequence: TGTGCCTGGACTACCCCAACAGGGGGCTATCAGCCCCAGCATTTT. It specifies CAWTTPTGGYQPQHF.

The chain uses TRBV28 and TRBJ1-2; D possibly corresponds to TRBD1 (6 bases). Per germline, CDR1 MDHEN and CDR2 SYDVKM. V lost 6 bases and J 4 bases, leaving 6 bases between the germline ends. The CDR3 runs 11 residues. The CDR3 region is CASRGGYGYTF. CDR3 nucleotide sequence: TGTGCCAGCAGAGGGGGCTATGGCTACACCTTC.

This sequence joins TRBV19 and TRBJ1-5; D is unclear. The CDR3 consists of 13 residues. Trimming took 6 bases from V and 0 from J, leaving 6 bases between them. Germline V gene sequence: CDR1 LNHDA, CDR2 SQIVND (reference sequence). The DNA for the CDR3 is TGTGCCAGTAGCCCGTATAGCAATCAGCCCCAGCATTTT. Translation: CASSPYSNQPQHF.

The chain links TRBV11-3 to TRBJ2-5; 7 bases map to TRBD2. Germline trimming cut 5 bases from V and 7 bases from J; bases unmatched to any gene: 7. CDR1 is SGHNT and CDR2 is YENEEA in the germline V gene. This CDR3 comprises 13 residues. This chain's CDR3 is CASSPGPGGTQYF. The CDR3 DNA follows: TGTGCCAGCAGCCCGGGACCGGGGGGGACCCAGTACTTC. Full variable domain (rest looked up from reference TRBV11-3 and TRBJ2-5): EAGVVQSPRYKIIEKKQPVAFWCNPISGHNTLYWYLQNLGQGPELLIRYENEEAVDDSQLPKDRFSAERLKGVDSTLKIQPAELGDSAVYLCASSPGPGGTQYFGPGTRLLVL.

The chain recombines TRBV18 with TRBJ2-4; either TRBD1 or TRBD2 may supply D (6 bases each). Looked up from germline, CDR1 is KGHSH and CDR2 is LQKENI. V was cut by 0 bases and J by 0 bases, with 9 bases left in between. CDR3 length: 16 residues. The CDR3 coding sequence is TGTGCCAGCTCACCACCGGAGGGGGTAGCCAAAAACATTCAGTACTTC. Its translation is CASSPPEGVAKNIQYF.

The chain couples TRBV18 to TRBJ1-2; the match to TRBD1 covers 7 bases. The V gene's germline CDR1 is KGHSH and CDR2 LQKENI. This CDR3 contains 13 residues. V shed 5 bases, J shed 4 bases, and the junction held 4 bases outside the gene matches. CDR3 sequence (DNA): TGTGCCAGCTCAGGACAGGACATCTATGGCTACACCTTC. Protein: CASSGQDIYGYTF.

The chain carries TRBV4-1 and TRBJ2-1, with TRBD2 matching over 7 bases. CDR1 MGHRA and CDR2 YSYEKL come from the germline V gene. There are 16 residues in the CDR3. The V segment lost 1 base and the J segment 2 bases; nucleotides outside the gene matches: 5. This CDR3 is CASSQVPGGPYNEQFF. In DNA form, the CDR3 reads TGCGCCAGCAGCCAAGTACCGGGAGGCCCCTACAATGAGCAGTTCTTC.

J is TRBJ1-2 and V is TRBV7-6, with TRBD1 matching 10 bases. In germline, CDR1 is SGHVS, CDR2 FNYEAQ. There are 18 residues in the CDR3. V was pared by 4 bases and J by 4 bases, with 15 bases of the junction left unmatched. The CDR3 sequence: CASSSMGDRGRTIYGYTF. CDR3 DNA sequence: TGTGCCAGCAGCTCCATGGGGGACAGGGGCCGTACAATCTATGGCTACACCTTC.

The rearrangement links TRBV5-1 to TRBJ2-7, with 9 bases aligning to TRBD2. With 0 bases clipped from V and 3 bases from J, the junction kept 4 bases outside the gene matches. CDR3 length equals 15 residues. Germline CDR1 and CDR2: SGHRS and YFSETQ. The CDR3 protein is CASSLGSSGIYEQYF. CDR3 nucleotide sequence: TGCGCCAGCAGCTTGGGTTCTAGCGGGATCTACGAGCAGTACTTC.

This clone was found a few times. The chain uses TRBV19 and TRBJ1-1; D is uncertain. CDR1 and CDR2 (germline): LNHDA, SQIVND (reference sequence). Trimming removed 1 base from V and 1 base from J, with 7 bases in between. The CDR3 is made up of 14 amino acids. In nucleotides, the CDR3 is TGTGCCAGTAGTATAGGGACGGCGAACACTGAAGCTTTCTTT. Translation: CASSIGTANTEAFF.

The rearrangement uses TRBV5-1 and TRBJ1-1; D unclear. Germline V gene data show CDR1 as SGHRS and CDR2 as YFSETQ. CDR3 length: 15 amino acids. V was trimmed by 0 bases and J by 1 base, leaving 10 bases between them. The CDR3 DNA is TGCGCCAGCAGCTTGGACGGGTATTCGAACACTGAAGCTTTCTTT. Its translation is CASSLDGYSNTEAFF.

The V call is TRBV4-2, the J call TRBJ1-1, with D tentatively TRBD1 (5 bases). Trimming left V 7 bases short and J 1 base short, with 16 bases between. This CDR3 has 15 residues. The germline V gene encodes CDR1 LGHNA and CDR2 YNFKEQ. The chain's CDR3 is CASTRTGARNTEAFF. CDR3 sequence (DNA): TGTGCCAGCACCCGAACCGGGGCTAGGAACACTGAAGCTTTCTTT.

V is TRBV20-1 and J is TRBJ2-7; unclear D gene. Germline CDR1 DFQATT, CDR2 SNEGSKA (reference sequence). Trimming shortened V by 6 bases and J by 2 bases, and 8 bases separated the two germline ends. The CDR3 totals 11 residues. CDR3 nucleotides: TGCAGTGCCAAAACTACCTACGAGCAGTACTTC. It yields the protein CSAKTTYEQYF.

The CDR3, as DNA: TGTGCCACCACAGGGGTTGGGGCCAACTATGGCTACACCTTC. Protein: CATTGVGANYGYTF. The chain combines TRBV7-2 with TRBJ1-2; the match to TRBD1 covers 7 bases. V shed 10 bases, J shed 2 bases, and the junction held 10 bases outside the gene matches. This CDR3 comprises 14 residues. Germline V gene lookup returns CDR1 SGHTA and CDR2 FQGNSA. Supplemented by reference TRBV7-2 and TRBJ1-2, the full variable domain reads GAGVSQSPSNKVTEKGKDVELRCDPISGHTALYWYRQSLGQGLEFLIYFQGNSAPDKSGLPSDRFSAERTGGSVSTLTIQRTQQEDSAVYLCATTGVGANYGYTFGSGTRLTVV.